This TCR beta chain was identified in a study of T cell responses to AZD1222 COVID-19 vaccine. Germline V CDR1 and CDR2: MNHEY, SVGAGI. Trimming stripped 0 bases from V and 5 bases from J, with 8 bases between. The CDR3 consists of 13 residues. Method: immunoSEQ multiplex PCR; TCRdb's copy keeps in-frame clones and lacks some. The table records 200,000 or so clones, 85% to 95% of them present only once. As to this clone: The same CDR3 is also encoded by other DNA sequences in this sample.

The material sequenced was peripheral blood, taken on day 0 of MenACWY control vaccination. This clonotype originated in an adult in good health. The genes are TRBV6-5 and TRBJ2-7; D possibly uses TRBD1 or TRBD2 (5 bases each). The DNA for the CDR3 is TGTGCCAGCAGTTACTCTGGGGGTCACGAGCAGTACTTC. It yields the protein CASSYSGGHEQYF.